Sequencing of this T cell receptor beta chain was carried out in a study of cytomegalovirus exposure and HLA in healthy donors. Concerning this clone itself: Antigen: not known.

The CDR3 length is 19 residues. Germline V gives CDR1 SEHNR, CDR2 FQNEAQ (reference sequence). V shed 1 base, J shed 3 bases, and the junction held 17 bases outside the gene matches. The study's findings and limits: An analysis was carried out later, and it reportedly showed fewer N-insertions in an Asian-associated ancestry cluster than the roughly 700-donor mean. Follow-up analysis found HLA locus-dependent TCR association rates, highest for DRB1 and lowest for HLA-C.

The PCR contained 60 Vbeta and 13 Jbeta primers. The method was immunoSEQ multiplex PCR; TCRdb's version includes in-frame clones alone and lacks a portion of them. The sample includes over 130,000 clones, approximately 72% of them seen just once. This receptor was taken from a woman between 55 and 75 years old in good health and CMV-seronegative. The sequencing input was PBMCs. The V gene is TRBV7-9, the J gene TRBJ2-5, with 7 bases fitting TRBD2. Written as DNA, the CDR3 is TGTGCCAGCAGCTTAGTTGCCCCCGTCGGGCTAGCGGCCGAAGAGACCCAGTACTTC. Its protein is CASSLVAPVGLAAEETQYF.